This T cell receptor (beta chain) originates from a study of T cells after yellow fever vaccination. V gave up 2 bases and J gave up 3 bases; unmatched junction bases: 7. Per germline, CDR1 MNHEY and CDR2 SVGEGT. CDR3 length equals 17 residues. TCRdb called the 5' RACE reads again in MiXCR, with one record for every CDR3 protein. Among 450,000 to 650,000 distinct CDR3 sequences listed, less than 25% were seen once. This receptor was taken from a young man who received the YFV17D yellow fever vaccine. The sequenced sample was PBMCs, obtained about 20 days after the first yellow fever vaccination. This chain connects TRBV6-2 or TRBV6-3 to TRBJ2-6; the match to TRBD1 covers 7 bases. DNA for the CDR3: TGTGCCAGCAGTTACGGTACAGGGGTGTTTGGGGCCAACGTCCTGACTTTC. Protein sequence: CASSYGTGVFGANVLTF.